This TCR beta chain is drawn from a study of identical twins. Germline V gene data show CDR1 as DFQATT and CDR2 as SNEGSKA (reference sequence). J gave up 3 bases and V 3 bases, and 8 bases lay outside the gene matches. This CDR3 spans 14 amino acids. Worth noting for this clonotype: Its antigen is unidentified.

Study-level points and caveats: Zero-insertion findings could be partly confounded by invariant cells (MAIT and iNKT cells).

MiXCR was run by TCRdb on the 5' RACE reads, yielding one entry per CDR3 protein. The sample shows about 700,000 distinct CDR3 sequences, over 8.5% of them seen only once. These sequences were also reported in another study, on yellow fever vaccine responses in identical twins.

The chain couples TRBV20-1 to TRBJ2-7, with 7 nucleotides matching TRBD2. Sequencing was performed on PBMCs. This receptor was obtained from a woman between 18 and 30 years old in good health. The CDR3 protein is CSARTGTTFYEQYF. In DNA form, the CDR3 reads TGCAGTGCTAGGACCGGGACTACTTTCTACGAGCAGTACTTC.